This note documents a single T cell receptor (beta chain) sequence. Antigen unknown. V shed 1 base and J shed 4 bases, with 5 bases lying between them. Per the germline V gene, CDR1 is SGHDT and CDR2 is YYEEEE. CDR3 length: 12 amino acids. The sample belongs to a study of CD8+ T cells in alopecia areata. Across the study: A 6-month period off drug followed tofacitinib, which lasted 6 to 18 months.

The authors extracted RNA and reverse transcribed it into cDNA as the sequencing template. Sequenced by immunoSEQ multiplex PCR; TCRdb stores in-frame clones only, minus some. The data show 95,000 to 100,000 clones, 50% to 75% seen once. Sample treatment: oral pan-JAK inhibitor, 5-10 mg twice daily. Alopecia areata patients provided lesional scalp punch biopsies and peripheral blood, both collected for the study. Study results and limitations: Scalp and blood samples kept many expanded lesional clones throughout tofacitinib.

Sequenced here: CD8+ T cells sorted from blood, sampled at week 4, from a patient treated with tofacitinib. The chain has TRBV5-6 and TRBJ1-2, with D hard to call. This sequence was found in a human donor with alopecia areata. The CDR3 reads CASSLYGYGYTF. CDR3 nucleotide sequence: TGTGCCAGCAGCTTGTACGGCTATGGCTACACCTTC.